This entry is about one TCR beta chain. The antigen remains unidentified. The entry originates in a study of response to subunit inactivated influenza vaccine. Whole-study findings and limits: Authors suggested that a seasonal influenza vaccination recruits few new T cells each time.

V was clipped by 2 bases and J by 0 bases; unmatched bases: 8. The CDR3 extends over 17 amino acids. Germline lookup yields CDR1 MDHEN and CDR2 SYDVKM. One entry per CDR3 protein, called by TCRdb with MiXCR from the RT-PCR reads. The data show 600,000 to 850,000 distinct CDR3 sequences, with around 15% seen just once and 7.5% to 9% held by the top ten. The sample here was PBMCs from blood, taken less than 15 days before vaccination. The receptor comes from a middle-aged man who received an inactivated influenza vaccine. The V and J genes are TRBV28 and TRBJ1-1; TRBD1 agrees at 8 bases. This chain's CDR3 is CASSLRRDRRMNTEAFF. In nucleotides, the CDR3 is TGTGCCAGCAGTTTACGTAGGGACAGGCGTATGAACACTGAAGCTTTCTTT.